The TCR beta chain described here comes from a study of shared clonotypes between healthy human individuals. V shed 3 bases, J shed 8 bases, and the junction held 8 bases outside the gene matches. Looked up from germline, CDR1 is SGHRS and CDR2 is YFSETQ. This CDR3 is built from 14 residues. Clones were sequenced by immunoSEQ multiplex PCR, and TCRdb holds only the in-frame ones, with some missing. The sample lists about 2.4 million clones, roughly 93% occurring once. Those who donated, Caucasian adults without exception, all lived in Nashville, Tennessee. The rearrangement links TRBV5-1 to TRBJ2-1; 7 bases align to TRBD2. The receptor was isolated from a young man in good health. Some clones in this sample may be carry-over from other donors' samples. Sequencing was done on a sample of naive CD4+ T cells from PBMCs. Subset reported: CD45RA+ positively selected. The chain's CDR3 is CASSSRRGRYEQFF. The CDR3 DNA reads as TGCGCCAGCAGCTCCCGGCGCGGGAGATATGAGCAGTTCTTC.